The 19 T cell receptor beta chains below were found in one sample sequenced in a study of T cell repertoires in cytomegalovirus infection. These receptors are not linked to any known antigen. Each CDR3 protein is one row after TCRdb ran MiXCR on the reads. This table has 57,000 or so distinct CDR3 sequences, around 30% appearing once. What was sequenced was PBMCs, sequenced either directly or after in vitro stimulation (not recorded which). The receptors were sampled from a human donor in good health (CMV status not recorded). Some clones in this sample may be carry-over from other donors' samples.

This clonotype was recorded a few times. The chain is built from TRBV7-2 and TRBJ2-7, with 8 positions matching TRBD2. The germline gives CDR1 SGHTA, CDR2 FQGNSA. The CDR3 is made up of 13 amino acids. V gave up 4 bases and J gave up 4 bases; unmatched junction bases: 3. The CDR3 DNA sequence: TGTGCCAGCAGCTCGGCGGGGGGATACGAGCAGTACTTC. This gives the protein CASSSAGGYEQYF.

V is TRBV2 and J is TRBJ1-3; the D gene is possibly TRBD1 (5 bases). The CDR3 consists of 14 residues. Trimming pared 2 bases from V and 4 bases from J, leaving 9 bases between. Germline-derived CDR1 and CDR2 are SNHLY and FYNNEI. The CDR3 sequence: CASSEWRGGNTIYF. As DNA, the CDR3 is TGTGCCAGCAGTGAATGGAGGGGCGGAAACACCATATATTTT.

The chain joins TRBV28 to TRBJ2-7; TRBD2 agrees at 7 bases. The germline CDR1 and CDR2 sequences are MDHEN and SYDVKM. Losses at the gene ends were 5 bases for V and 0 bases for J; bases not matched to a gene: 7. CDR3 length: 15 amino acids. CDR3 protein: CASSALGGFSYEQYF. The CDR3 DNA reads TGTGCCAGCAGTGCCTTGGGGGGGTTCTCCTACGAGCAGTACTTC. The entire variable domain, with the rest obtained from reference TRBV28 and TRBJ2-7, is as follows: DVKVTQSSRYLVKRTGEKVFLECVQDMDHENMFWYRQDPGLGLRLIYFSYDVKMKEKGDIPEGYSVSREKKERFSLILESASTNQTSMYLCASSALGGFSYEQYFGPGTRLTVT.

This chain links TRBV12-3 or TRBV12-4 with TRBJ2-5; D is unresolved. Trimming stripped 1 base from V and 3 bases from J, with 6 bases between. The CDR3 has 13 residues. The CDR3, as DNA: TGTGCCAGCAGTTTAGACACCGAAGAGACCCAGTACTTC. Amino acid sequence: CASSLDTEETQYF.

This clonotype showed up just a few times. This chain connects TRBV10-3 to TRBJ2-1; TRBD1 agrees at 11 bases. This CDR3 is built from 17 residues. Germline lookup yields CDR1 ENHRY and CDR2 SYGVKD. Losses at the gene ends were 10 bases for V and 6 bases for J; bases not matched to a gene: 17. The DNA for the CDR3 is TGTGCCACCGAATCCTCAATAAGGACAGGGGGCAGCAATGAGCAGTTCTTC. This gives the protein CATESSIRTGGSNEQFF.

V gene TRBV7-4 combines with J gene TRBJ2-1; D not resolved. Germline values: CDR1 SGHVT, CDR2 SQSDAQ. V was trimmed by 1 base and J by 4 bases, leaving 2 bases between them. This CDR3 spans 12 amino acids. The CDR3 nucleotides are TGTGCCAGCAGCTTAGGTTACAATGAGCAGTTCTTC. Its translation: CASSLGYNEQFF.

J is TRBJ1-2 and V is TRBV16; the D gene is possibly TRBD1 (5 bases). V lost 0 bases to trimming and J lost 4 bases, with 12 bases between them. The germline V gene encodes CDR1 KGHSY and CDR2 FQNENV. This CDR3 contains 15 residues. The CDR3 loop is CASSQSGRVFYGYTF. DNA for the CDR3: TGTGCCAGCAGCCAATCTGGCAGGGTATTCTATGGCTACACCTTC.

This clonotype was recorded many times. The CDR3 region has the DNA TGTGCCAGCAGCTTGTTGAAGGGTGCGGCTGAAGCTTTCTTT. This codes for CASSLLKGAAEAFF. The chain is built from TRBV7-6 and TRBJ1-1; no definite D call. V lost 3 bases and J 6 bases, leaving 14 bases between the germline ends. Germline V gene data show CDR1 as SGHVS and CDR2 as FNYEAQ. The CDR3 extends over 14 amino acids.

The table lists this clonotype with a few counts. V gene TRBV18 combines with J gene TRBJ2-3, with 9 bases fitting TRBD1. Trimming removed 2 bases from V and 1 base from J; junction bases left unmatched: 4. CDR3 size: 16 residues. Germline V gene sequence: CDR1 KGHSH, CDR2 LQKENI. CDR3 protein: CASSPGQGKGTDTQYF. The CDR3 DNA is TGTGCCAGCTCACCAGGACAGGGGAAGGGCACAGATACGCAGTATTTT.

The CDR3: CASSSPHSDTQYF. In nucleotides, the CDR3 is TGTGCCAGCAGCTCACCCCACTCCGATACGCAGTATTTT. The J gene is TRBJ2-3, the V gene TRBV7-2, with D unresolved. The germline CDR1 and CDR2 sequences are SGHTA and FQGNSA. This CDR3 is built from 13 residues. V dropped 4 bases and J dropped 6 bases, with 11 bases sitting between them.

This chain joins TRBV10-3 and TRBJ1-6, with 8 bases that match TRBD1. The CDR3 spans 14 residues. V shed 6 bases and J 10 bases; nucleotides not matched to a gene: 8. Per germline, CDR1 ENHRY and CDR2 SYGVKD. For the CDR3, the DNA is TGTGCCATCAGGGACAGGGAATGGGAGTCACCCCTCCACTTT. It yields the protein CAIRDREWESPLHF.

The chain combines TRBV6-5 with TRBJ2-5; D uncertain. Germline-derived CDR1 and CDR2 are MNHEY and SVGAGI. There are 14 residues in the CDR3. V was trimmed by 0 bases and J by 5 bases, leaving 10 bases between them. The CDR3 bases are TGTGCCAGCAGTTACTCGATCGCACCGGAGACCCAGTACTTC. As protein: CASSYSIAPETQYF.

This clonotype appeared a few times. V usage is TRBV6-1 and J usage is TRBJ1-5; 10 bases agree with TRBD1. Germline CDR1 reads MNHNS; CDR2 reads SASEGT. Trimming at V came to 6 bases and at J to 5 bases, leaving 4 bases not matched to a gene. This CDR3 is built from 14 residues. The CDR3 coding sequence is TGTGCCAGCAGAGACAGGGGGCCCTATCAGCCCCAGCATTTT. It translates to CASRDRGPYQPQHF.

V usage is TRBV6-1 and J usage is TRBJ2-1; D call uncertain. Trimming took 4 bases from V and 8 from J, leaving 12 bases between them. In germline, CDR1 is MNHNS, CDR2 SASEGT. The CDR3 is 13 amino acids. The CDR3 reads CASSGLMAHEQFF. CDR3 DNA: TGTGCCAGCAGTGGCCTAATGGCCCATGAGCAGTTCTTC.

The chain joins TRBV11-2 to TRBJ1-1; possibly TRBD1 for D (5 bases). The CDR3 is made up of 16 amino acids. Germline CDR1 is SGHAT and CDR2 is FQNNGV. Between the trimmed V and J ends, which lost 4 bases and 5 bases, there was a span of 20 bases. The CDR3 is CASSSVPRGPWTEAFF. The CDR3 DNA reads as TGTGCCAGCAGCTCCGTCCCACGGGGACCTTGGACTGAAGCTTTCTTT.

The table lists this clonotype with a few counts. The chain has TRBV2 and TRBJ1-4; D remains unclear. V dropped 6 bases and J dropped 2 bases, with 10 bases sitting between them. The CDR3 is 14 residues long. Germline-derived CDR1 and CDR2 are SNHLY and FYNNEI. CDR3 sequence: CASRLTVTNEKLFF. CDR3 nucleotide sequence: TGTGCCAGCAGGCTGACCGTGACTAATGAAAAACTGTTTTTT.

This clonotype was seen ten or more times. The chain links TRBV7-2 to TRBJ1-6; D not resolved. Trimming took 1 base from V and 8 from J, leaving 15 bases between them. This CDR3 contains 16 residues. Germline CDR1 reads SGHTA; CDR2 reads FQGNSA. CDR3 in DNA: TGTGCCAGCAGCTTAGGTGTCGTAGGGATTTATTCACCCCTCCACTTT. Translated: CASSLGVVGIYSPLHF.

This clonotype was found many times. The CDR3, as DNA: TGTGCCAGCAGCCCGGGACTGCAAGAGACCCAGTACTTC. Translation: CASSPGLQETQYF. The gene calls are TRBV7-2 and TRBJ2-5; weak D call: TRBD2 (6 bases). This CDR3 comprises 13 residues. Deletions cut 5 bases from V and 2 bases from J, with 9 bases between. The germline CDR1 and CDR2 sequences are SGHTA and FQGNSA.

This sequence joins TRBV20-1 and TRBJ1-5; weak D call: TRBD1 (6 bases). The germline CDR1 and CDR2 sequences are DFQATT and SNEGSKA (reference sequence). The germline V and J ends were trimmed by 1 base and 7 bases, with 14 bases remaining between them. The CDR3 is made up of 14 amino acids. This CDR3 is CSARVRGGHQPQHF. CDR3 coding DNA: TGCAGTGCTAGAGTCAGGGGAGGGCACCAGCCCCAGCATTTT.